This TCR beta chain is drawn from a study of blood T cell repertoires in COVID-19. The wider study: Researchers got acute and convalescent COVID-19 samples from the United States, Italy and Spain.

As handled by the study authors: The authors estimated nucleated cell counts from reference gene primer amplification. Sequencing used immunoSEQ multiplex PCR; TCRdb keeps in-frame clones, though not all of them. That table supplies the V and J calls and clone size; D and trimming were determined from the DNA. Among around 100,000 clones, 85% to 90% were seen once, and the ten largest hold around 32%. The CDR3 is 15 residues long. The TCR originated in a woman older than 75 with acute or convalescent COVID-19. This chain connects TRBV21-1 to TRBJ2-7; the table's D gene call, TRBD1, was not cross checked with the DNA. TRBV21-1 constitutes a pseudogene. The specimen sequenced was peripheral blood. Here the CDR3 DNA reads TGTGCCAGCAGCAAAGTGAGGACAGACTCCTACGAGCAGTACTTC. It translates to CASSKVRTDSYEQYF.